Listed below are T cell receptor beta chains from one sample, sequenced in a study of blood T cell repertoires in COVID-19. Clones were sequenced by immunoSEQ multiplex PCR, and TCRdb holds only the in-frame ones, with some missing. The sample lists roughly 100,000 clones, over 70% occurring once. The sequencing input was peripheral blood. The receptors derive from a human donor in a cohort sampled during active or convalescent COVID-19. The CDR3 runs from the conserved cysteine through the conserved F or W. The D gene is left open where the match is weak. A row's size may be missing; if present it is once, few, many or a size class.

TRBJ2-5 14 . TRBV5-4 . TGTGCCAGCAGCCGGGACAGCGGGAGAGAGACCCAGTACTTC CASSRDSGRETQYF
TRBJ2-5 14 . TRBV28 . TGTGCCAGCAGTCCTAGTTCCTTTTGGGAGACCCAGTACTTC CASSPSSFWETQYF
TRBJ2-1 15 TRBD2 TRBV6-5 . TGTGCCAGCAGTCAGCGGGGACCGTCCTACAATGAGCAGTTCTTC CASSQRGPSYNEQFF
TRBJ2-2 15 . TRBV6-5 . TGTGCCAGCAGTTCGCCCGACCGCGGCACCGGGGAGCTGTTTTTT CASSSPDRGTGELFF
TRBJ2-7 16 TRBD2 TRBV7-2 . TGTGCCAGCAGCTTCTCCTGGGTAGCGGGGTTATACGAGCAGTACTTC CASSFSWVAGLYEQYF
TRBJ2-3 17 TRBD1 TRBV6-6 . TGTGCCAGCAGCCGAATACAGGGGGCGCTGGGCACAGATACGCAGTATTTT CASSRIQGALGTDTQYF
TRBJ1-3 15 . TRBV7-9 . TGTGCCAGCAGCTCCGGGGGGATCTCTGGAAACACCATATATTTT CASSSGGISGNTIYF
TRBJ1-4 12 . TRBV24-1 few TGTGCCACCAGTGATCGTAATGAAAAACTGTTTTTT CATSDRNEKLFF
TRBJ1-1 13 . TRBV27 . TGTGCCAGCAGTTATAGCCCGTGGGCTGAAGCTTTCTTT CASSYSPWAEAFF
TRBJ1-1 14 . TRBV6-5 few TGTGCCAGCAGTTACACCCTGTCTAAAGCTGAAGCTTTCTTT CASSYTLSKAEAFF
TRBJ1-2 14 . TRBV7-9 . TGTGCCAGCAGCTTACCTTCGGGGGGCGGTGGCTACACCTTC CASSLPSGGGGYTF
TRBJ2-1 15 TRBD2 TRBV7-2 . TGTGCCAGCAGCGGTCGACTAGCGGTATACAATGAGCAGTTCTTC CASSGRLAVYNEQFF
TRBJ2-1 16 TRBD2 TRBV7-3 . TGTGCCAGCAGCCCTAGCGGGGGCCTCTCCTACAATGAGCAGTTCTTC CASSPSGGLSYNEQFF
TRBJ2-5 17 TRBD2 TRBV5-4 . TGTGCCAGCAGCCCAGAGATTAGCGGGGGGGCCCGGGAGACCCAGTACTTC CASSPEISGGARETQYF
TRBJ1-6 16 . TRBV28 . TGTGCCAGCAGTTTACCCCAGGGACAATATAATTCACCCCTCCACTTT CASSLPQGQYNSPLHF
TRBJ1-2 16 TRBD1 TRBV24-1 . TGTGCCACCAGTGATTTTGTTCAGGGGGGCGTTAATGGCTACACCTTC CATSDFVQGGVNGYTF
TRBJ1-3 14 . TRBV7-9 . TGTGCCAGCAGCTTAAGGACAGCCGGAAACACCATATATTTT CASSLRTAGNTIYF
TRBJ1-1 15 . TRBV9 . TGTGCCAGCAGCGTGGAGTCGGGGATGTACACTGAAGCTTTCTTT CASSVESGMYTEAFF
TRBJ1-2 16 . TRBV10-3 once TGTGCCATCAGTATTGCCCCAACAGGGATGAGGGGTGGCTACACCTTC CAISIAPTGMRGGYTF
TRBJ1-2 13 . TRBV28 . TGTGCCAGCAGGTGGGCCCAGAACTATGGCTACACCTTC CASRWAQNYGYTF
TRBJ2-5 14 . TRBV7-7 . TGTGCTAGCAGCCCCGGGATAGCGGTAGAGACCCAGTACTTC CASSPGIAVETQYF
TRBJ1-4 13 . TRBV5-1 . TGCGCCAGCAGCCCGGACAGTACTGAAAAACTGTTTTTT CASSPDSTEKLFF
TRBJ2-1 14 . TRBV4-1 . TGCGCCAGCAGCCCGTTAGCGGTTAGGAATGAGCAGTTCTTC CASSPLAVRNEQFF
TRBJ2-3 17 TRBD1 TRBV11-2 once TGTGCCAGCAGCTCAAAGACCGGACAGGGAACCACAGATACGCAGTATTTT CASSSKTGQGTTDTQYF
TRBJ1-2 13 . TRBV18 . TGTGCCAGCTCACCAATGTCCGCGGATGGGTACACCTTC CASSPMSADGYTF
TRBJ1-1 12 . TRBV19 . TGTGCCAGTAACGAGGGTGGCACTGAAGCTTTCTTT CASNEGGTEAFF
TRBJ2-1 16 . TRBV28 . TGTGCCAGCAGTCCTATTCTTTCGCGCCCCTACAATGAGCAGTTCTTC CASSPILSRPYNEQFF
TRBJ1-1 12 . TRBV24-1 . TGTGCCACCAGTGATCCCGAGGAGGGAGCTTTCTTT CATSDPEEGAFF
TRBJ1-3 15 . TRBV3-1/TRBV3-2 . TGTGCCAGCAGCCGGACAGAGGGGGGGTTTAACACCATATATTTT CASSRTEGGFNTIYF
TRBJ1-1 15 . TRBV6-1 . TGTGCCAGCAGTGACCAGGGCCAGGCGAACACTGAAGCTTTCTTT CASSDQGQANTEAFF
TRBJ2-7 13 . TRBV6-1 . TGTGCCAGCAGTGATGTCAGGGCCTACGAGCAGTACTTC CASSDVRAYEQYF
TRBJ1-2 12 . TRBV2 . TGTGCCAGCAGCAGGGATAACTATGGCTACACCTTC CASSRDNYGYTF
TRBJ1-3 17 TRBD1 TRBV4-3 . TGCGCCAGCAGCCAAGATTTCAGGACAGGGTTTGTGAACACCATATATTTT CASSQDFRTGFVNTIYF
TRBJ2-7 15 TRBD1 TRBV7-6 . TGTGCCAGCAGTAAAAAGACAGGGGTTTACGCCGAGCAGTACTTC CASSKKTGVYAEQYF
TRBJ1-4 15 . TRBV5-5 . TGTGCCAGCAGCTTCTGGGGGGGCGGAAATGAAAAACTGTTTTTT CASSFWGGGNEKLFF
TRBJ1-4 16 . TRBV7-9 . TGTGCCAGCAGCCCGTACCGCTCAGGGGCGAATGAAAAACTGTTTTTT CASSPYRSGANEKLFF